This T cell receptor (beta chain) was identified in a study of Ad26.COV2.S vaccination and SARS-CoV-2 variants. Libraries were prepared by immunoSEQ multiplex PCR; TCRdb keeps only in-frame clonotypes and omits some of them. The sample holds roughly 270,000 clones, approximately 89% seen once. Study results and caveats: Assessments of TCR breadth and depth may have underestimated the total T cell responses.

Germline CDR1 and CDR2: SGHAT and FQNNGV. This CDR3 comprises 16 residues. The V and J ends lost 6 bases and 5 bases respectively, with 19 bases between them. Treatment noted: around 19 received Ad26.COV2.S at low or high dose, single or two shots; about 5 received placebo; per-sample allocation not given. Sampling was done on day 63 after the first vaccine or placebo injection. For this clone: Its antigen is not identified.

The chain joins TRBV11-2 to TRBJ2-2, with D maybe TRBD1 (6 bases). The sequence was collected from a person aged 18-65 years who received the Ad26.COV2.S COVID-19 vaccine or a placebo. The material sequenced was peripheral blood, taken in a trial of Ad26.COV2.S vaccine versus placebo. The CDR3 loop is CASSITGMRRTGELFF. Written as DNA, the CDR3 is TGTGCCAGCAGTATTACAGGGATGCGGAGGACCGGGGAGCTGTTTTTT.